One sample yielded the 18 T cell receptor beta chains listed below, sequenced in a study of Graves' ophthalmopathy and Graves' hyperthyroidism. RNA transcripts served as template for amplifying TCR beta CDR3 sequences. The library came from an HTBI-primed first-round RT-PCR and a second-round multiplex PCR. TCRdb ran MiXCR on the multiplex PCR reads and lists one entry per CDR3 protein. Of some 240,000 distinct CDR3 sequences in the sample, 45% to 55% are singletons; the top ten hold about 45%. Sequencing used peripheral blood. The receptor source for this set is an adult man with Graves' ophthalmopathy.

V and J are TRBV9 and TRBJ1-6; TRBD1 matches at 7 bases. J lost 8 bases, V lost 7 bases, and 12 bases had no gene match. Germline V gene sequence: CDR1 SGDLS, CDR2 YYNGEE. The CDR3 runs 15 residues. The CDR3: CASSDRQGEYSPLHF. CDR3 sequence (DNA): TGTGCCAGCTCAGACCGACAGGGAGAATATTCACCCCTCCACTTT.

The chain recombines TRBV20-1 with TRBJ1-1; 8 nucleotides match TRBD1. Trimming removed 4 bases from V and 3 bases from J; junction bases left unmatched: 4. CDR3 size: 13 residues. Per germline, CDR1 DFQATT and CDR2 SNEGSKA (reference sequence). This chain's CDR3 is CSATGGKDTEAFF. In DNA, the CDR3 is TGCAGTGCTACAGGGGGCAAGGACACTGAAGCTTTCTTT.

A few counts support this clonotype. The V call is TRBV29-1, the J call TRBJ2-7, with 11 bases identical to TRBD2. Germline CDR1 SQVTM, CDR2 ANQGSEA. V trimming: 1 base; J trimming: 3 bases; junction bases outside the gene matches: 8. The CDR3 totals 16 residues. The CDR3 DNA reads TGCAGCGTTGAAGGTCTAGCGGGGGGACTGGGCTACGAGCAGTACTTC. This sequence encodes CSVEGLAGGLGYEQYF.

The V gene is TRBV20-1, the J gene TRBJ2-7; D remains ambiguous. Per the germline V gene, CDR1 is DFQATT and CDR2 is SNEGSKA (reference sequence). The CDR3 spans 13 residues. Trimming took 4 bases from V and 1 from J, leaving 11 bases between them. The CDR3 loop is CSATSAPSYEQYF. CDR3 nucleotide sequence: TGCAGTGCTACCTCGGCTCCATCCTACGAGCAGTACTTC.

The chain links TRBV18 to TRBJ1-1; D is possibly TRBD1 (5 bases). CDR3 length: 13 amino acids. Per germline, CDR1 KGHSH and CDR2 LQKENI. Trimming took 0 bases from V and 8 from J, leaving 10 bases between them. The CDR3 DNA reads as TGTGCCAGCTCACCACCCGTGACAGAGGAAGCTTTCTTT. It is translated as CASSPPVTEEAFF.

The CDR3 bases are TGCAGCGTTGACAGGGGCGGACACGAGCAGTACTTC. Protein product: CSVDRGGHEQYF. This chain uses TRBV29-1 with TRBJ2-7; maybe TRBD1 (6 bases). V shed 3 bases and J shed 5 bases, with 11 bases lying between them. Germline CDR1 reads SQVTM; CDR2 reads ANQGSEA. The CDR3 spans 12 residues.

The V and J genes are TRBV7-9 and TRBJ1-5; 7 bases map to TRBD1. The germline gives CDR1 SEHNR, CDR2 FQNEAQ (reference sequence). This CDR3 has 17 residues. J gave up 1 base and V 0 bases, and 6 bases lay outside the gene matches. The chain's CDR3 is CASSLAVSGGSNQPQHF. Here the CDR3 DNA reads TGTGCCAGCAGCTTAGCGGTGTCAGGGGGAAGCAATCAGCCCCAGCATTTT.

The V and J genes are TRBV12-3 or TRBV12-4 and TRBJ1-6, with 12 bases matching TRBD1. The CDR3 runs to 14 residues. Trimming at V came to 4 bases and at J to 12 bases, leaving 4 bases not matched to a gene. Written as DNA, the CDR3 is TGTGCCAGCAGTTCCGGGACAGGGGGCATACCCCTCCACTTT. Its translation is CASSSGTGGIPLHF.

The chain recombines TRBV5-1 with TRBJ1-1; unclear D gene. The V and J ends lost 3 bases and 7 bases respectively, with 7 bases between them. The CDR3 has 11 residues. Germline V lookup: CDR1 SGHRS, CDR2 YFSETQ. CDR3 loop: CASSSPFEAFF. The CDR3 DNA reads as TGCGCCAGCAGCTCCCCTTTTGAAGCTTTCTTT. Full variable domain (rest looked up from reference TRBV5-1 and TRBJ1-1): KAGVTQTPRYLIKTRGQQVTLSCSPISGHRSVSWYQQTPGQGLQFLFEYFSETQRNKGNFPGRFSGRQFSNSRSEMNVSTLELGDSALYLCASSSPFEAFFGQGTRLTVV.

The chain has TRBV2 and TRBJ1-2; a weak D match, TRBD1 (6 bases). Germline V gene lookup returns CDR1 SNHLY and CDR2 FYNNEI. Trimming shortened V by 5 bases and J by 0 bases, and 13 bases separated the two germline ends. The CDR3 is 15 amino acids. CDR3 bases: TGTGCCAGCAGTTGGGGGGACATCTCTAACTATGGCTACACCTTC. It yields the protein CASSWGDISNYGYTF.

The rearrangement joins TRBV15 to TRBJ1-2; 10 positions match TRBD1. Looked up from germline, CDR1 is LNHNV and CDR2 is YYDKDF (reference sequence). This CDR3 contains 14 residues. The ends lost 4 bases at V and 3 bases at J; junction bases unmatched: 2. For the CDR3, the DNA is TGTGCCACCAGCACGGGGACAGGGGACTATGGCTACACCTTC. It is translated as CATSTGTGDYGYTF.

The chain employs TRBV2 and TRBJ2-7, with D possibly matching TRBD2 (5 bases). The germline V gene encodes CDR1 SNHLY and CDR2 FYNNEI. This CDR3 comprises 12 residues. V was pared by 5 bases and J by 7 bases, with 12 bases between. The CDR3 sequence is CASSLWRGEQYF. Written as DNA, the CDR3 is TGTGCCAGCAGTTTATGGAGAGGGGAGCAGTACTTC.

The gene calls are TRBV7-2 and TRBJ2-7, with 9 bases identical to TRBD2. The CDR3 is 15 residues long. Germline trimming cut 0 bases from V and 4 bases from J; bases unmatched to any gene: 4. Germline CDR1 is SGHTA and CDR2 is FQGNSA. The CDR3 nucleotides are TGTGCCAGCAGCTTAGCGGCTAGCGGGGCGTACGAGCAGTACTTC. Its translation: CASSLAASGAYEQYF. Full variable domain (outside the CDR3, taken from reference TRBV7-2 and TRBJ2-7): GAGVSQSPSNKVTEKGKDVELRCDPISGHTALYWYRQSLGQGLEFLIYFQGNSAPDKSGLPSDRFSAERTGGSVSTLTIQRTQQEDSAVYLCASSLAASGAYEQYFGPGTRLTVT.

This clonotype turned up a few times. V and J are TRBV29-1 and TRBJ2-5; TRBD2 is a possible D gene (5 bases). Trimming removed 8 bases at V and 2 bases at J, with 12 bases between. The CDR3 is made up of 12 amino acids. CDR1 is SQVTM, CDR2 ANQGSEA, per germline. The CDR3 loop reads CSHQAVQETQYF. CDR3 coding DNA: TGCAGCCATCAAGCGGTTCAAGAGACCCAGTACTTC.

The genes are TRBV4-1 and TRBJ1-6, with 8 bases lining up with TRBD1. V lost 4 bases and J lost 9; bases outside the gene matches: 14. This CDR3 region has 17 residues. Germline V gene data show CDR1 as MGHRA and CDR2 as YSYEKL. CDR3 protein: CASSPGQAIGRGSPLHF. The CDR3, as DNA: TGCGCCAGCAGCCCGGGACAGGCAATTGGACGGGGTTCACCCCTCCACTTT.

J is TRBJ2-7 and V is TRBV20-1, with no clear D. This CDR3 contains 11 residues. CDR1 DFQATT and CDR2 SNEGSKA come from the germline V gene (reference sequence). Trimming took off 3 bases at V and 7 bases at J, with 10 bases between the two ends. CDR3 DNA: TGCAGTGCTAGGTTTCAAGGGGAGCAGTACTTC. Protein: CSARFQGEQYF.

The chain links TRBV5-5 to TRBJ1-2; D may be TRBD1 (5 bases). The CDR3 runs to 14 residues. The germline CDR1 and CDR2 sequences are SGHKS and YYEKEE (reference sequence). Trimming shortened V by 0 bases and J by 6 bases, and 12 bases separated the two germline ends. In nucleotides, the CDR3 is TGTGCCAGCAGCTTGGAGGGGACTTCTGATGGCTACACCTTC. Translation gives CASSLEGTSDGYTF.

This clonotype was observed a handful of times. The gene calls are TRBV6-1 and TRBJ1-1, with D maybe TRBD1 (5 bases). Germline CDR1 reads MNHNS; CDR2 reads SASEGT. Trimming shortened V by 7 bases and J by 5 bases, and 17 bases separated the two germline ends. This CDR3 contains 14 residues. The CDR3 DNA follows: TGTGCCAGCATCAATCGCAGGGAGGGGACTGAAGCTTTCTTT. This gives the protein CASINRREGTEAFF.